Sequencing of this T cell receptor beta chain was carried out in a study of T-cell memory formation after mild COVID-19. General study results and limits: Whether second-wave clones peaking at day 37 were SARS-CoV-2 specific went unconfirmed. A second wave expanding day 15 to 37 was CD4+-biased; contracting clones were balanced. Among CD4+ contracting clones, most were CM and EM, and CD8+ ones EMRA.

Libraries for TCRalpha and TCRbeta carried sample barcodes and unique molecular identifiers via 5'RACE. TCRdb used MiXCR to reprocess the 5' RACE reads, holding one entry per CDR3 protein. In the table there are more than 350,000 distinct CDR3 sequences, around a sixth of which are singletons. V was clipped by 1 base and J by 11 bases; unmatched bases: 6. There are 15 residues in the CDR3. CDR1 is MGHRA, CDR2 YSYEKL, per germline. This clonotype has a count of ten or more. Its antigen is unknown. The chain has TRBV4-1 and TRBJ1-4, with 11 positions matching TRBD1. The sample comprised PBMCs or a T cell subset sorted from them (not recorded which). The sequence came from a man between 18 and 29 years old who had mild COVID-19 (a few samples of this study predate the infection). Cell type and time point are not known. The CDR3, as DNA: TGCGCCAGCAGCCAAGTAGGGACAGGGGGGTGGAAACTGTTTTTT. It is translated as CASSQVGTGGWKLFF.